This TCR beta chain is drawn from a study of early T cells in non-severe SARS-CoV-2 infection. TCRdb reprocessed the 5' RACE reads via MiXCR and lists one record per CDR3 protein. The repertoire holds tens of thousands of distinct CDR3 sequences, with roughly 9.5% as singletons. In this sample, this clonotype turned up a few times. Per the germline V gene, CDR1 is DFQATT and CDR2 is SNEGSKA (reference sequence). This CDR3 spans 14 amino acids. The trim removed 4 bases at V and 7 bases at J, leaving 9 bases unmatched. The specimen sequenced was whole blood. The V and J genes are TRBV20-1 and TRBJ2-1, with 8 bases fitting TRBD1. The sequence was obtained from an adult who was a healthcare worker with PCR-confirmed SARS-CoV-2 infection or an uninfected control (not recorded which). CDR3 protein: CSAIQSGQGNEQFF. The DNA for the CDR3 is TGCAGTGCTATCCAAAGTGGACAGGGAAATGAGCAGTTCTTC.